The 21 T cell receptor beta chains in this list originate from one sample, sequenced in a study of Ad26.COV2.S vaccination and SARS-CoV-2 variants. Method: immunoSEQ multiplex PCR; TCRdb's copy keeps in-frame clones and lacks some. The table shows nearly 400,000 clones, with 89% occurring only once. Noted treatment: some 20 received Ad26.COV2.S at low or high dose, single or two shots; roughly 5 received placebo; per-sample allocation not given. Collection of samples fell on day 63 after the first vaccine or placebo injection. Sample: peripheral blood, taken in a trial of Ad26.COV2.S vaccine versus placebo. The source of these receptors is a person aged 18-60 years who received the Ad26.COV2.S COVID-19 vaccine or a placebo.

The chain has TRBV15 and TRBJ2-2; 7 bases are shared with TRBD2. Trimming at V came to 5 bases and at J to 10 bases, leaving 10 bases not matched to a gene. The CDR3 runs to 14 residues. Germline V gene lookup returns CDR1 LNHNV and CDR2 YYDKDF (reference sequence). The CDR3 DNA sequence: TGTGCCACCAGCTCCTCTTTGGGAGGGGTGGAGCTGTTTTTT. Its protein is CATSSSLGGVELFF.

In DNA form, the CDR3 reads TGCGCCAGCAGCTTGGCCTCGGGGCTCAATCAGCCCCAGCATTTT. The encoded protein is CASSLASGLNQPQHF. The chain combines TRBV5-1 with TRBJ1-5, with D possibly matching TRBD1 (5 bases). Germline V lookup: CDR1 SGHRS, CDR2 YFSETQ. Trimming cost V 0 bases and J 3 bases, with 10 bases left between them. The CDR3 is 15 residues long.

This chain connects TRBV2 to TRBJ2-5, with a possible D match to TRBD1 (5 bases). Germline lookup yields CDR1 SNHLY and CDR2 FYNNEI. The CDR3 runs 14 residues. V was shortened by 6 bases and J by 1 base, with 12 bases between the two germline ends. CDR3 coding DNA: TGTGCCAGCAGGGCCCCCAGGGCCCAAGAGACCCAGTACTTC. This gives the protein CASRAPRAQETQYF.

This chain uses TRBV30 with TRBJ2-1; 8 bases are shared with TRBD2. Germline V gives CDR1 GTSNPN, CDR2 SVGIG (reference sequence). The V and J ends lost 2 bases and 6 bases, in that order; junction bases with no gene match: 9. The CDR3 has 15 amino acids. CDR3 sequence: CAWSMGAGVSNEQFF. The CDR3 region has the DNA TGTGCCTGGAGTATGGGAGCGGGAGTATCCAATGAGCAGTTCTTC.

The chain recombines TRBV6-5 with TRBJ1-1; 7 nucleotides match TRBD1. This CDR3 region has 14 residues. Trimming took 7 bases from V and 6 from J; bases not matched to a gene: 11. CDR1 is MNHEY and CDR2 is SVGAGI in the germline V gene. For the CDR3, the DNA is TGTGCCAGCACGCAGGGGGATGGGGGCGCTGAAGCTTTCTTT. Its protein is CASTQGDGGAEAFF.

CDR3 DNA sequence: TGCGCCAGCAGCTTGGAGCGGGGACCGGGGGTCTATGGCTACACCTTC. This translates into CASSLERGPGVYGYTF. This chain connects TRBV5-1 to TRBJ1-2, with D possibly being TRBD1 (5 bases). CDR3 length: 16 residues. The germline V gene encodes CDR1 SGHRS and CDR2 YFSETQ. V lost 0 bases to trimming and J lost 4 bases, with 16 bases between them.

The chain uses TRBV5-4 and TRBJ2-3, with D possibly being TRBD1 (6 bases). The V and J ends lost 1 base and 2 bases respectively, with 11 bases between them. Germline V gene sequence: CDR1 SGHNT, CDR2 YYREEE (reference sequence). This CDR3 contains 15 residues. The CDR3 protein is CASSLRQGPTDTQYF. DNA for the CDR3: TGTGCCAGCAGCTTGAGGCAGGGGCCCACAGATACGCAGTATTTT.

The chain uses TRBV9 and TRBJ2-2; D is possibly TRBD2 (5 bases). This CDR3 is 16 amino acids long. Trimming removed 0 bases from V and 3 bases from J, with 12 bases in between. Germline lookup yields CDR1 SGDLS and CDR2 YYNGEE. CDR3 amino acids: CASSVGSMEDTGELFF. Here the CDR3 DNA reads TGTGCCAGCAGCGTAGGTAGCATGGAGGACACCGGGGAGCTGTTTTTT. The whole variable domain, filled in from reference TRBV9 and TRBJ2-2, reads DSGVTQTPKHLITATGQRVTLRCSPRSGDLSVYWYQQSLDQGLQFLIQYYNGEERAKGNILERFSAQQFPDLHSELNLSSLELGDSALYFCASSVGSMEDTGELFFGEGSRLTVL.

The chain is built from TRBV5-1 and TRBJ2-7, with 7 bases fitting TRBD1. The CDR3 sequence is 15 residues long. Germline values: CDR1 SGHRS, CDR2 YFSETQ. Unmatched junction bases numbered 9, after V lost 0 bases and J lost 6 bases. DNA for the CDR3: TGCGCCAGCAGCTTGGAGGGCAGGGGGTCTTCCGAGCAGTACTTC. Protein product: CASSLEGRGSSEQYF.

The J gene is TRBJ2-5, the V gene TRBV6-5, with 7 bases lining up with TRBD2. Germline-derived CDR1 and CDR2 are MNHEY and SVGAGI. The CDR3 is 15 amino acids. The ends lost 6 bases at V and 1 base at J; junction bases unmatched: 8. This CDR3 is CASRLLGRGQETQYF. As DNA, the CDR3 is TGTGCCAGCAGATTACTGGGGAGGGGCCAAGAGACCCAGTACTTC.

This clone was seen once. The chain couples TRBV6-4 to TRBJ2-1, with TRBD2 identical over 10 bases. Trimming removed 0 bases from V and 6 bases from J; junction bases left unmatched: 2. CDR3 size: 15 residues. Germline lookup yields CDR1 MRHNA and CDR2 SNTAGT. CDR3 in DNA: TGTGCCAGCAGTGACTCACTAGCGGGGCCCAATGAGCAGTTCTTC. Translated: CASSDSLAGPNEQFF.

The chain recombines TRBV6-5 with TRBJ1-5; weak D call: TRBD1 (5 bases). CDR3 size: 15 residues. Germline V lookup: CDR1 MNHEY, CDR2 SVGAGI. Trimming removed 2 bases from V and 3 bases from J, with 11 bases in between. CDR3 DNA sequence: TGTGCCAGCAGTTACGGGACGGGATACAATCAGCCCCAGCATTTT. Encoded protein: CASSYGTGYNQPQHF.

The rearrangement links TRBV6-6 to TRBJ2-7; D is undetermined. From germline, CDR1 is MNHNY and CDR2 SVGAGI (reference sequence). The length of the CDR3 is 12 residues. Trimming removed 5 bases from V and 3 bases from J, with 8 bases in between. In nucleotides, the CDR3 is TGTGCCAGCAGTACAGTAGGCTACGAGCAGTACTTC. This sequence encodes CASSTVGYEQYF.

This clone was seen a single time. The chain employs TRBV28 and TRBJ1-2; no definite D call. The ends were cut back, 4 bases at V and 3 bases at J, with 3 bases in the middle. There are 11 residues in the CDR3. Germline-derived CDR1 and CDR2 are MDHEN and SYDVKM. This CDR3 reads CASSSYYGYTF. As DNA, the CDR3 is TGTGCCAGCAGTTCCTACTATGGCTACACCTTC.

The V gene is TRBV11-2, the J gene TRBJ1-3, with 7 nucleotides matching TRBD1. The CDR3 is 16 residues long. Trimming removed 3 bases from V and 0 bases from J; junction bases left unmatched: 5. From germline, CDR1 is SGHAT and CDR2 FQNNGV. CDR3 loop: CASSFGRGSSGNTIYF. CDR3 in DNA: TGTGCCAGCAGCTTTGGCAGGGGGAGCTCTGGAAACACCATATATTTT.

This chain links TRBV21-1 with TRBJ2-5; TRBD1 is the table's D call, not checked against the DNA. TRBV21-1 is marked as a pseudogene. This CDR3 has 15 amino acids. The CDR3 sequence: CASSGPLPQGETQYF. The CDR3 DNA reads TGTGCCAGCAGCGGGCCGCTGCCGCAGGGGGAGACCCAGTACTTC.

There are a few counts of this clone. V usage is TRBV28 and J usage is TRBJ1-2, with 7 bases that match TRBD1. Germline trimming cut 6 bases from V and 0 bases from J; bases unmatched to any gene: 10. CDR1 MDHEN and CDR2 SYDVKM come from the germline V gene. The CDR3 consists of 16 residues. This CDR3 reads CASSSTRGKTNYGYTF. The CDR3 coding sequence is TGTGCCAGCAGCTCAACCAGGGGGAAGACTAACTATGGCTACACCTTC.

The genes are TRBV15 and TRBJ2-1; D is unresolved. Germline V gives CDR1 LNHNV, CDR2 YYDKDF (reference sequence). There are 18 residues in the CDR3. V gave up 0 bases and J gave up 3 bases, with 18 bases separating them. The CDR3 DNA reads TGTGCCACCAGCAGAGATCTCCAGGAAACCTTCCTCTACAATGAGCAGTTCTTC. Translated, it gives CATSRDLQETFLYNEQFF.

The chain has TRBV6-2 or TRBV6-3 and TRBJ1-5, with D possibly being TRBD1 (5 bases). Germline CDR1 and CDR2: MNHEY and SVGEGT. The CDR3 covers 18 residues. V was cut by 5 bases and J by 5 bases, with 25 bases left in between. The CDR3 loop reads CASSDDPGSRGRDQPQHF. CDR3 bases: TGTGCCAGCAGTGACGACCCTGGGTCGAGGGGTAGGGATCAGCCCCAGCATTTT.

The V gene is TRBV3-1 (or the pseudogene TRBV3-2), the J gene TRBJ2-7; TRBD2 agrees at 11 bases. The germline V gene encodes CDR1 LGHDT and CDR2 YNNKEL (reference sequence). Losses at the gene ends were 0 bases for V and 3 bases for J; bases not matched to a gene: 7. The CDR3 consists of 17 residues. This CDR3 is CASSQDAGTSGYYEQYF. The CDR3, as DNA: TGTGCCAGCAGCCAAGATGCTGGGACTAGCGGATACTACGAGCAGTACTTC.

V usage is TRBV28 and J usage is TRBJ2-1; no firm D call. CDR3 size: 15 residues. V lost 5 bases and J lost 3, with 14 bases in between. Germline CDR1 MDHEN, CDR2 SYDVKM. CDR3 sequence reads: CASSGLARIYNEQFF. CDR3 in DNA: TGTGCCAGCAGTGGGTTGGCTCGAATCTACAATGAGCAGTTCTTC.